Presented here are 5 T cell receptor beta chains from one specimen sequenced in a study of T cell responses to AZD1222 COVID-19 vaccine. The repertoire was sequenced with immunoSEQ multiplex PCR; TCRdb's copy has only in-frame clones and lacks some. The sample yields roughly 70,000 clones, roughly 82% seen once. The material was peripheral blood, obtained on day 0 of AZD1222 vaccination. The receptors derive from an adult in good health.

The genes are TRBV5-4 and TRBJ1-1, with a weak D call TRBD1 (5 bases). There are 17 residues in the CDR3. Germline lookup yields CDR1 SGHNT and CDR2 YYREEE (reference sequence). V was cut by 4 bases and J by 1 base, with 20 bases left in between. CDR3 nucleotides: TGTGCCAGCAGCCTCCGGGGCCAGCAAACCAAGAACACTGAAGCTTTCTTT. This translates into CASSLRGQQTKNTEAFF.

The rearrangement links TRBV9 to TRBJ1-6, with 7 bases fitting TRBD1. V was clipped by 4 bases and J by 5 bases; unmatched bases: 6. The CDR3 contains 15 residues. Germline CDR1 reads SGDLS; CDR2 reads YYNGEE. CDR3 nucleotide sequence: TGTGCCAGCAGCCTTTCAGGGGGTCATAATTCACCCCTCCACTTT. Translating it yields CASSLSGGHNSPLHF.

This chain joins TRBV28 and TRBJ2-2; 10 nucleotides line up with TRBD1. Unmatched junction bases numbered 7, after V lost 6 bases and J lost 6 bases. CDR3 length equals 15 residues. Per the germline V gene, CDR1 is MDHEN and CDR2 is SYDVKM. CDR3 sequence (DNA): TGTGCCAGCAGCCTGACAGGGGGCAGCGCCGGGGAGCTGTTTTTT. Translated, it gives CASSLTGGSAGELFF.

V gene TRBV3-1 (or the pseudogene TRBV3-2) combines with J gene TRBJ1-3; 10 bases fit TRBD1. The germline V gene has CDR1 LGHDT and CDR2 YNNKEL (reference sequence). CDR3 length: 18 amino acids. V was clipped by 4 bases and J by 0 bases; unmatched bases: 9. The CDR3 DNA is TGTGCCAGCAGCCCTGCGCCGGGACAGGGGATCTCTGGAAACACCATATATTTT. Its translation: CASSPAPGQGISGNTIYF.

CDR3 DNA: TGTGCCACCAGTGGGTTCTACGAGCAGTACTTC. This codes for CATSGFYEQYF. The chain combines TRBV19 with TRBJ2-7; unclear D gene. The CDR3 sequence is 11 residues long. Per germline, CDR1 LNHDA and CDR2 SQIVND (reference sequence). Trimming stripped 10 bases from V and 3 bases from J, with 10 bases between.